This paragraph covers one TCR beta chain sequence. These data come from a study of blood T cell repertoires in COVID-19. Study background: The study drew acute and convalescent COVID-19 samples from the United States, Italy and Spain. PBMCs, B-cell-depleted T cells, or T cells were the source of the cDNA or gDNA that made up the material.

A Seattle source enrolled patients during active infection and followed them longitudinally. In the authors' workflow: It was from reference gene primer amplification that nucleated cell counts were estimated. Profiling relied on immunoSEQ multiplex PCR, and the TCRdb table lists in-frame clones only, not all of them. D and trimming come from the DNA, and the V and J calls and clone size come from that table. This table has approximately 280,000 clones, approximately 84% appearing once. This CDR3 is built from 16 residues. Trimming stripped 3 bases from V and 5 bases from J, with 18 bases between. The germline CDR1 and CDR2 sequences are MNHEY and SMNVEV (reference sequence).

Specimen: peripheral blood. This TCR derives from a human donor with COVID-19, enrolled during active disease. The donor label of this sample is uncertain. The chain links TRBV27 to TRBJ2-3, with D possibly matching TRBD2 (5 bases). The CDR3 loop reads CASSFRASPPGDTQYF. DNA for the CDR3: TGTGCCAGCAGTTTTCGGGCTAGCCCGCCGGGAGATACGCAGTATTTT.